The TCR beta chain described here comes from a study of shared clonotypes between healthy human individuals. As for the study in general: The donor group consisted of two women and three men, aged 18 to 49. Each donor's CD8 memory used one plate, CD8 naive two, each CD4 subset three.

This CDR3 contains 17 residues. Looked up from germline, CDR1 is SGHRS and CDR2 is YFSETQ. V gave up 1 base and J gave up 0 bases, with 13 bases separating them. Naive CD8 isolation took CD45RO-negative cells positively selected for CCR7 and excluded terminally differentiated effector memory CD45RA+ cells. A remark on this clone: Its antigen remains unknown.

General study points: Compared with clonotypes that all four donors shared, non-shared clonotypes had lower generation probabilities.

Original processing methods: Junction-only sequences without quality scores came from ImmunoSEQ, so filtering differed. The table came from immunoSEQ multiplex PCR; TCRdb's copy has only in-frame clones and leaves some out. V and J calls and clone size come straight from that table; D and trimming were deduced from the DNA. In the table there are over 2,000,000 clones, 90% to 95% of which are singletons. J is TRBJ2-2 and V is TRBV5-1; possibly TRBD2 for D (6 bases). The sequence derives from a man aged 18 to 29 in good health. Some clones in this sample may be carry-over from other donors' samples. Sequencing was carried out using naive CD8+ T cells from PBMCs. CDR3 loop: CASSLQHGGANTGELFF. CDR3 sequence (DNA): TGCGCCAGCAGCTTGCAACACGGGGGAGCGAACACCGGGGAGCTGTTTTTT.